The present T cell receptor beta chain was sequenced within a study of CD8+ T cells in alopecia areata. The CDR3 contains 16 residues. In germline, CDR1 is SGHDT, CDR2 YYEEEE. The V and J ends lost 4 bases and 4 bases, in that order; junction bases with no gene match: 10. Extracted RNA was reverse transcribed into cDNA, the sequencing template. Profiled with immunoSEQ multiplex PCR; TCRdb holds only in-frame clones, not every one. The repertoire has 250,000 to 300,000 clones, roughly 60% of them found once; the top ten carry less than 2%. Stated treatment: oral pan-JAK inhibitor, 5-10 mg twice daily. The sequenced sample was CD4+ T cells sorted from blood, obtained at week 24, from a patient treated with tofacitinib. The sequence derives from a human donor with alopecia areata. This rearrangement joins TRBV5-6 to TRBJ1-2; 10 bases fit TRBD1. The chain's CDR3 is CASSPEGTGARYGYTF. CDR3 coding DNA: TGTGCCAGCAGCCCTGAAGGGACAGGGGCTCGCTATGGCTACACCTTC. The entire variable domain, with the rest obtained from reference TRBV5-6 and TRBJ1-2, is as follows: DAGVTQSPTHLIKTRGQQVTLRCSPKSGHDTVSWYQQALGQGPQFIFQYYEEEERQRGNFPDRFSGHQFPNYSSELNVNALLLGDSALYLCASSPEGTGARYGYTFGSGTRLTVV.